This T cell receptor (beta chain) was documented in a study of shared clonotypes between healthy human individuals. Background on the study: Donor composition was a couple of women and three men, aged 18 to 49.

CDR1 and CDR2 (germline): MNHEY, SVGAGI. V shed 5 bases and J 0 bases; nucleotides not matched to a gene: 3. The CDR3 spans 14 residues. Replicate PCRs from sorted subsets contained roughly 200 ng DNA, which is roughly 30,000 T cell genomes. The protocol was immunoSEQ multiplex PCR, while the TCRdb copy is restricted to in-frame clones and leaves out a portion. The table shows over 850,000 clones, with around 82% occurring only once. This clone was observed a handful of times. Different DNA sequences within this sample yield the same CDR3. The chain employs TRBV6-5 and TRBJ2-7, with 8 bases lining up with TRBD2. The clonotype comes from a young man in good health. Some clones in this sample may be carry-over from other donors' samples. Sequenced sample: memory CD4+ T cells from PBMCs. The subset here: CD45RA-negative fraction. CDR3 in amino acids: CASSRAGASYEQYF. DNA for the CDR3: TGTGCCAGCAGTAGAGCGGGGGCCTCCTACGAGCAGTACTTC.